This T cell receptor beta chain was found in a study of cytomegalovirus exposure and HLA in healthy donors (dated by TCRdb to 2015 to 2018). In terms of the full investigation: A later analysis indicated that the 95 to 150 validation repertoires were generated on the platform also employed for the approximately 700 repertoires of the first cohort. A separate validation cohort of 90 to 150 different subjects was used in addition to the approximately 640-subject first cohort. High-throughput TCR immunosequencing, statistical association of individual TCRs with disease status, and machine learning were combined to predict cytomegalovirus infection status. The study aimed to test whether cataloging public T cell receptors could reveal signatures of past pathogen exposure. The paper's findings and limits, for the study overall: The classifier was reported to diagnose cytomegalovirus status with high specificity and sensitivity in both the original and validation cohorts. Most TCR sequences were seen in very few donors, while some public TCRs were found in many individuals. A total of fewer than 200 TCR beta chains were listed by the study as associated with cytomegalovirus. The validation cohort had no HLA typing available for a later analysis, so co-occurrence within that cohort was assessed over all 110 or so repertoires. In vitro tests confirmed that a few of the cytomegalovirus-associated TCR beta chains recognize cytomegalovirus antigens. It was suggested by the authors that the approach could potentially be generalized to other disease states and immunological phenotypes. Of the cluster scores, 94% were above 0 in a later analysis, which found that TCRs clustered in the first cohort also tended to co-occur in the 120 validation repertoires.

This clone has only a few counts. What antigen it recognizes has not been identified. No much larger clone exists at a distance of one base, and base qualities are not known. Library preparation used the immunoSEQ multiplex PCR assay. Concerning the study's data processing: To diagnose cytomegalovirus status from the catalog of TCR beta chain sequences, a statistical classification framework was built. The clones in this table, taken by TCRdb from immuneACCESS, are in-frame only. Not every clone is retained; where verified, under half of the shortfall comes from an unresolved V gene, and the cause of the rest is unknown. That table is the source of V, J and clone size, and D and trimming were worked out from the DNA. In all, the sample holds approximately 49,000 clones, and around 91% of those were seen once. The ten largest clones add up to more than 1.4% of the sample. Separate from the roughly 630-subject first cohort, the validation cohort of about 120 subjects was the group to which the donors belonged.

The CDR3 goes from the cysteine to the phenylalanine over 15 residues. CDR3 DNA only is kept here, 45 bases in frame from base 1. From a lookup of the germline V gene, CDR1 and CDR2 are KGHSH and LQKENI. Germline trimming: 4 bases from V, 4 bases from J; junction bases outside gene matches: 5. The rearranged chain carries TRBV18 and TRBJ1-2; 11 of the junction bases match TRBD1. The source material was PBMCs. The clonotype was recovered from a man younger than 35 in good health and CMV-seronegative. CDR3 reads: CASSLGQGARYGYTF. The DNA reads TGTGCCAGCTCACTCGGACAGGGGGCCCGCTATGGCTACACCTTC.